The text below deals with one T cell receptor beta chain. The antigen is unknown. Only in-frame clones appear in the TCRdb table, and some are missing; sequencing was by immunoSEQ multiplex PCR. The repertoire holds 100,000 to 150,000 clones, with 89% as singletons. The sample belongs to a study of T cell responses to AZD1222 COVID-19 vaccine. Findings and caveats of the study: It was only after the peak T cell response that any repertoires were sampled. A mostly white British donor set with more females was recruited, and clonal diversity was possibly underestimated. Only 5 or 6 people who got AZD1222 tested seropositive at baseline.

The TCR originated in an adult in good health. This specimen consisted of peripheral blood, obtained on day 0 of AZD1222 vaccination.

In DNA form, the CDR3 reads TGTGCCAGCAGCCCCCGTTTGGTAGCGGGGGGTTATGAGCAGTTCTTC. Encoded protein: CASSPRLVAGGYEQFF. The chain recombines TRBV7-2 with TRBJ2-1; 10 bases fit TRBD2. The V gene end was trimmed by 5 bases and the J gene end by 8 bases; junction bases not matched to a gene: 12. The CDR3 is 16 amino acids. Germline lookup yields CDR1 SGHTA and CDR2 FQGNSA.